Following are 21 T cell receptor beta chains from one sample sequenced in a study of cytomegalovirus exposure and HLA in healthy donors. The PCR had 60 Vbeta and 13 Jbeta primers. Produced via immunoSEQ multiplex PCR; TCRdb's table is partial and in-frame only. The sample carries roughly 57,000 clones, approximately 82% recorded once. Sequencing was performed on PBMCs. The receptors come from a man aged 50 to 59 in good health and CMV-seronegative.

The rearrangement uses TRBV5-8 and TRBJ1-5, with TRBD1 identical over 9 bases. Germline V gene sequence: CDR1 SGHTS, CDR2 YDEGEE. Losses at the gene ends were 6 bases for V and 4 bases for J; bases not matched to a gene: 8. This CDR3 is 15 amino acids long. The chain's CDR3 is CASTQGQGPNQPQHF. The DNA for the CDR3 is TGTGCCAGCACCCAAGGACAGGGGCCAAATCAGCCCCAGCATTTT.

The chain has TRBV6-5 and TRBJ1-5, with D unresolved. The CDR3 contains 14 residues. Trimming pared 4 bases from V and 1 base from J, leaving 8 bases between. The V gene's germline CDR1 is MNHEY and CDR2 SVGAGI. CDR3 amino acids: CASSSLFSNQPQHF. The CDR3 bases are TGTGCCAGCAGTTCCCTTTTCAGCAATCAGCCCCAGCATTTT.

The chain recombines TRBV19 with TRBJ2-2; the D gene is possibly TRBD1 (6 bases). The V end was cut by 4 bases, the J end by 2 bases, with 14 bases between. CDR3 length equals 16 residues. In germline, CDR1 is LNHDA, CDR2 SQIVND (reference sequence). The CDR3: CASSKGNRVNTGELFF. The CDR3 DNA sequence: TGTGCCAGTAGTAAGGGGAACAGGGTAAACACCGGGGAGCTGTTTTTT. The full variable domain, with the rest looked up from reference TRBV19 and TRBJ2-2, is DGGITQSPKYLFRKEGQNVTLSCEQNLNHDAMYWYRQDPGQGLRLIYYSQIVNDFQKGDIAEGYSVSREKKESFPLTVTSAQKNPTAFYLCASSKGNRVNTGELFFGEGSRLTVL.

The CDR3 sequence is CASRGQGKVGELFF. CDR3 bases: TGTGCCAGCAGGGGACAGGGGAAGGTTGGGGAGCTGTTTTTT. The chain recombines TRBV25-1 with TRBJ2-2; 10 bases match TRBD1. CDR3 length equals 14 residues. Germline loops: CDR1 MGHDK, CDR2 SYGVNS. J lost 8 bases, V lost 6 bases, and 6 bases had no gene match.

CDR3 protein: CASSLERDRSYEQYF. CDR3 coding DNA: TGTGCCAGCAGCTTAGAACGGGACAGATCCTACGAGCAGTACTTC. This chain connects TRBV13 to TRBJ2-7; 7 bases line up with TRBD1. CDR1 is PRHDT and CDR2 is FYEKMQ in the germline V gene (reference sequence). V lost 1 base, J lost 1 base, and 4 bases stayed unmatched. This CDR3 contains 15 residues.

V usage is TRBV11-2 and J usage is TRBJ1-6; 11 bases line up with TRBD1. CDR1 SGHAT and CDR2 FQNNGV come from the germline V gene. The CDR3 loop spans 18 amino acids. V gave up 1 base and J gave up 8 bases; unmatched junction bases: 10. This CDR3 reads CASSLGGTGGPFYSPLHF. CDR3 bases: TGTGCCAGCAGCTTAGGGGGGACAGGGGGACCCTTTTATTCACCCCTCCACTTT.

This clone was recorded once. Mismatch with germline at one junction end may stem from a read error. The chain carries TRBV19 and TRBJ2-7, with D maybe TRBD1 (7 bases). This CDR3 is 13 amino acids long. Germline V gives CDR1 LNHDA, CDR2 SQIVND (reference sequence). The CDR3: CASSMARGARMDF. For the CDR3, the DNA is TGTGCCAGTAGTATGGCCAGGGGGGCGAGGATGGACTTC.

In DNA form, the CDR3 reads TGTGCCAGCAGCTTGGGGTGGACAGGAAACACTGAAGCTTTCTTT. Its translation is CASSLGWTGNTEAFF. The rearrangement uses TRBV5-8 and TRBJ1-1; 7 bases are shared with TRBD1. Unmatched junction bases numbered 4, after V lost 0 bases and J lost 2 bases. The germline V gene encodes CDR1 SGHTS and CDR2 YDEGEE. The CDR3 loop spans 15 amino acids.

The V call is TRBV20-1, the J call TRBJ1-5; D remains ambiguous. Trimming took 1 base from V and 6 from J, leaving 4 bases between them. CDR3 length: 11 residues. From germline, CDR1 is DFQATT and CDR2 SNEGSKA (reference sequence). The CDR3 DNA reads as TGCAGTGCTAGAGTCGGTCAGCCCCAGCATTTT. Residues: CSARVGQPQHF.

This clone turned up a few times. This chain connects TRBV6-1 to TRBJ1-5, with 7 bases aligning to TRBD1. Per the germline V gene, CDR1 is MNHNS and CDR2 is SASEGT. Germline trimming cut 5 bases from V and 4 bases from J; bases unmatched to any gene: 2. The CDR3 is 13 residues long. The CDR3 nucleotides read TGTGCCAGCAGTAACAGGGGAAATCAGCCCCAGCATTTT. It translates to CASSNRGNQPQHF.

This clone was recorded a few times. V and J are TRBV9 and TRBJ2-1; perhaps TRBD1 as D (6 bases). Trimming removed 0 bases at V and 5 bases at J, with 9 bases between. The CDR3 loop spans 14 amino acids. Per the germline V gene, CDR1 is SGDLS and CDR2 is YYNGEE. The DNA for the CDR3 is TGTGCCAGCAGCGTAGAACAGGGCGACAATGAGCAGTTCTTC. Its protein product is CASSVEQGDNEQFF.

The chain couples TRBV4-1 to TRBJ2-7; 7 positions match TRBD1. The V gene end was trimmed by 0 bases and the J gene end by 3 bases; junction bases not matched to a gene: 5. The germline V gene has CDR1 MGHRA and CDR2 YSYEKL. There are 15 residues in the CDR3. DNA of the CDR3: TGCGCCAGCAGCCAAGATCAGGGGGTCTACTACGAGCAGTACTTC. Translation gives CASSQDQGVYYEQYF.

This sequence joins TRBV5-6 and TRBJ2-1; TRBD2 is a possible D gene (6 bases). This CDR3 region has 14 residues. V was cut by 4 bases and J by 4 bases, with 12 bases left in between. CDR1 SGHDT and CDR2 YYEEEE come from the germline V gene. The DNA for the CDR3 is TGTGCCAGCAGCACGCGGGACGGATACAATGAGCAGTTCTTC. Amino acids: CASSTRDGYNEQFF.

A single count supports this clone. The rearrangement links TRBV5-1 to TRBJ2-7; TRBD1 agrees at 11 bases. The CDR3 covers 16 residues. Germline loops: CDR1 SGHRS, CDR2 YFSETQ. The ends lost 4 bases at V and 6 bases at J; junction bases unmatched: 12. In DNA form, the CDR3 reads TGCGCCAGCAGCACAGTCGGGACAGGGGGTTATCGCGAGCAGTACTTC. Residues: CASSTVGTGGYREQYF.

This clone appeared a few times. This chain's CDR3 is CASTGTVGETQYF. CDR3 in DNA: TGTGCCAGTACCGGGACAGTCGGGGAGACCCAGTACTTC. V gene TRBV19 combines with J gene TRBJ2-5, with TRBD1 matching over 7 bases. Trimming cost V 7 bases and J 5 bases; bases outside gene matches: 7. CDR3 length: 13 amino acids. CDR1 and CDR2 (germline): LNHDA, SQIVND (reference sequence).

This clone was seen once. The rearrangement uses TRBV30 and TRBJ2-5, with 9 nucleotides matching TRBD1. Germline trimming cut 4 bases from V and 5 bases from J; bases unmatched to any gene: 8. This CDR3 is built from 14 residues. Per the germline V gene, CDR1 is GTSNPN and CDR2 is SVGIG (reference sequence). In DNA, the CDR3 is TGTGCCTGGAACCACGACAGGGGGGGGGAGACCCAGTACTTC. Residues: CAWNHDRGGETQYF.

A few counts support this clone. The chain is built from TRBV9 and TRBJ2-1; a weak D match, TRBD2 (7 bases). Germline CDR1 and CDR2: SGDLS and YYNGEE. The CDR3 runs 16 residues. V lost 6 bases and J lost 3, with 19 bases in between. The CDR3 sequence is CASTEGGGNFYNEQFF. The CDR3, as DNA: TGTGCCAGCACCGAGGGGGGGGGCAATTTCTACAATGAGCAGTTCTTC. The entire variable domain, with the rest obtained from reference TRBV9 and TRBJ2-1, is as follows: DSGVTQTPKHLITATGQRVTLRCSPRSGDLSVYWYQQSLDQGLQFLIQYYNGEERAKGNILERFSAQQFPDLHSELNLSSLELGDSALYFCASTEGGGNFYNEQFFGPGTRLTVL.

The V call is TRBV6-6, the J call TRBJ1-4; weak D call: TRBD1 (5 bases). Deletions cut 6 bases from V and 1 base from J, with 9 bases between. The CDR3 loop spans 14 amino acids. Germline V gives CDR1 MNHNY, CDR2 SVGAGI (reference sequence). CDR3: CASRIQGTNEKLFF. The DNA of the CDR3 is TGTGCCAGCAGGATCCAGGGAACTAATGAAAAACTGTTTTTT.

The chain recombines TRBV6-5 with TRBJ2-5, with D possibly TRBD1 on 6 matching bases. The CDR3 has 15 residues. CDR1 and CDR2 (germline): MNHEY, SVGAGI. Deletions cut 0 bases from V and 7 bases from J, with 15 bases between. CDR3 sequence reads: CASSYSAQIRGTQYF. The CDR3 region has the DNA TGTGCCAGCAGTTACTCGGCGCAGATCAGGGGGACCCAGTACTTC.

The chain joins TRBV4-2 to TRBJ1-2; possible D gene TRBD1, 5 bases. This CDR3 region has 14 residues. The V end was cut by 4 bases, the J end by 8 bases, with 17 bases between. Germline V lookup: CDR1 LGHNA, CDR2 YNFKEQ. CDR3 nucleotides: TGTGCCAGCAGCCGCGACCCCCGACAGATGGGCTACACCTTC. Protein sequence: CASSRDPRQMGYTF.

CDR3 in amino acids: CASSYSSKGAREKLFF. The CDR3 DNA is TGTGCCAGCAGTTACTCTTCAAAGGGGGCGCGTGAAAAACTGTTTTTT. This chain uses TRBV6-5 with TRBJ1-4; 7 nucleotides align to TRBD1. V lost 0 bases, J lost 7 bases, and 8 bases stayed unmatched. Germline V gene data show CDR1 as MNHEY and CDR2 as SVGAGI. The CDR3 totals 16 residues.